There are a few counts of the clone carrying this T cell receptor (beta chain). Antigen unknown. This sample is drawn from a study of CD8 T cells in ankylosing spondylitis. Study results and limitations: Existing reports had already noted some motif variants in reactive arthritis synovial fluid and blood. Significant enrichment of disease-linked clones was reportedly seen in matched ankylosing spondylitis synovial fluid.

Germline CDR1 reads DFQATT; CDR2 reads SNEGSKA (reference sequence). The CDR3 has 12 residues. The V and J ends lost 3 bases and 3 bases respectively, with 9 bases between them. Libraries for TCR beta were made by quantitative 5'-RACE with molecular barcodes. Using its own MiXCR run on the 5' RACE reads, TCRdb lists one record per CDR3 protein. The top ten clones hold approximately 0.61% of a sample with approximately 250,000 distinct CDR3 sequences, roughly a quarter of them seen once. The receptor's source is a male donor with ankylosing spondylitis or in good health (not recorded which). The sequencing input was blood, either unsorted or a sorted T cell fraction (not recorded which). The V gene is TRBV20-1, the J gene TRBJ2-7, with D possibly matching TRBD2 (6 bases). This CDR3 reads CSAREGYYEQYF. The CDR3 nucleotides read TGCAGTGCTAGGGAGGGTTACTACGAGCAGTACTTC.